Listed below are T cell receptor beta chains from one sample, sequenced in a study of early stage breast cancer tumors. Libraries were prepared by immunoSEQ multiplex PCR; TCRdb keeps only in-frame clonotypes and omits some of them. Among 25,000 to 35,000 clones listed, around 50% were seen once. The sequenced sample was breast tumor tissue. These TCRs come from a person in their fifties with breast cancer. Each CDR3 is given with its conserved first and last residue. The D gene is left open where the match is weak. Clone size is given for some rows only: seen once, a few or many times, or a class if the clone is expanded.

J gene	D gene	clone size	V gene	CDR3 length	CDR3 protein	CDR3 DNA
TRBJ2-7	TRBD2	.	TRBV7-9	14	CASSPSGAAGEQYF	TGTGCCAGCAGCCCTAGCGGAGCAGCGGGAGAGCAGTACTTC
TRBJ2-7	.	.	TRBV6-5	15	CASRPDYAAAGEQYF	TGTGCCAGCAGACCCGACTACGCCGCCGCGGGGGAGCAGTACTTC
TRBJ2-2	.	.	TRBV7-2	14	CASSLTSYAGELFF	TGTGCCAGCAGCCTTACTTCCTACGCCGGGGAGCTGTTTTTT
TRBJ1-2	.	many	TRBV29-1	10	CSAGDNGYTF	TGCAGCGCTGGGGACAATGGCTACACCTTC
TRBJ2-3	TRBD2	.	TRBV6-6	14	CATLTSGRGDTQYF	TGTGCCACCTTGACTAGCGGGAGGGGAGATACGCAGTATTTT
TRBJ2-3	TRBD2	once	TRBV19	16	CASSIEELAGVGTQYF	TGTGCCAGTAGTATAGAGGAACTAGCGGGAGTCGGTACGCAGTATTTT
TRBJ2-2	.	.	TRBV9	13	CASSLHGVGELFF	TGTGCCAGCAGCCTCCACGGTGTCGGGGAGCTGTTTTTT
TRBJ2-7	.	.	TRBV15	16	CATSRAGRGGSYEQYF	TGTGCCACCAGCAGAGCAGGGCGCGGTGGCTCCTACGAGCAGTACTTC
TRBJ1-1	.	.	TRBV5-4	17	CASSLDRLGVMNTEAFF	TGTGCCAGCAGCTTGGACAGGTTGGGAGTCATGAACACTGAAGCTTTCTTT
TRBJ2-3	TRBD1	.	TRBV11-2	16	CASSFSRQGKTDTQYF	TGTGCCAGCAGCTTTTCCCGACAGGGGAAGACAGATACGCAGTATTTT
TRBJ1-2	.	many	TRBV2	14	CASSGTASAYGYTF	TGTGCCAGCAGTGGGACAGCTTCGGCCTATGGCTACACCTTC
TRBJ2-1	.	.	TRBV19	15	CASNPGQFFYNEQFF	TGTGCCAGTAACCCCGGTCAGTTTTTTTACAATGAGCAGTTCTTC
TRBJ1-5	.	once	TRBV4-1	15	CASSFLARYNQPQHF	TGCGCCAGCAGCTTTCTGGCCAGATATAATCAGCCCCAGCATTTT
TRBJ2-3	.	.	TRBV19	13	CASSINARDTQYF	TGTGCCAGTAGTATAAACGCTAGGGATACGCAGTATTTT
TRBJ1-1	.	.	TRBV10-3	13	CAIRGNRNTEAFF	TGTGCCATCAGGGGTAACAGGAACACTGAAGCTTTCTTT
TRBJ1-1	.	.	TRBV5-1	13	CASSLVASTEAFF	TGCGCCAGCAGCTTGGTAGCAAGCACTGAAGCTTTCTTT
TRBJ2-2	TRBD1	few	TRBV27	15	CASSLAGGYTGELFF	TGTGCCAGCAGCCTCGCAGGGGGCTACACCGGGGAGCTGTTTTTT
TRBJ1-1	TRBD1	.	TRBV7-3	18	CASSPTGTGGAWDTEAFF	TGTGCCAGCAGCCCGACCGGGACAGGGGGCGCTTGGGACACTGAAGCTTTCTTT
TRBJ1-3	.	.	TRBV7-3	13	CASMGTRGNTIYF	TGTGCCAGCATGGGGACGAGGGGAAACACCATATATTTT
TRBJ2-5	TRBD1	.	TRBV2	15	CASIRQGPGQETQYF	TGTGCCAGCATCCGACAGGGGCCAGGCCAAGAGACCCAGTACTTC
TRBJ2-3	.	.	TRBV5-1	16	CASSLARGWGTDTQYF	TGCGCCAGCAGCTTGGCTCGGGGCTGGGGCACAGATACGCAGTATTTT
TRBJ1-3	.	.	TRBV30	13	CAWSAGHGNTIYF	TGTGCCTGGAGCGCAGGTCATGGAAACACCATATATTTT
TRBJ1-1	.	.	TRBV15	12	CATSGSDTEAFF	TGTGCCACCAGCGGAAGTGACACTGAAGCTTTCTTT
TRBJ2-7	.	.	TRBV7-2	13	CASSLVSVYEQYF	TGTGCCAGCAGCTTAGTTAGCGTGTACGAGCAGTACTTC
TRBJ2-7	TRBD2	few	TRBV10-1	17	CASSDLRTSGRSYEQYF	TGCGCCAGCAGTGACTTAAGGACTAGCGGGAGGTCCTACGAGCAGTACTTC
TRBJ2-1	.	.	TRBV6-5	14	CASKGDSSYNEQFF	TGTGCCAGCAAAGGTGACAGCTCCTACAATGAGCAGTTCTTC
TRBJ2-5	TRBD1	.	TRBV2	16	CASIRSRDRVLETQYF	TGTGCCAGCATCCGCAGTAGGGACAGGGTCTTGGAGACCCAGTACTTC
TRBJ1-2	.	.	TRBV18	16	CASSPLGPFLSYGYTF	TGTGCCAGCTCACCCTTAGGACCATTTTTATCGTATGGCTACACCTTC
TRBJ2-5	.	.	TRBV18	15	CASSPGQFQGETQYF	TGTGCCAGCTCACCAGGACAGTTCCAGGGGGAGACCCAGTACTTC
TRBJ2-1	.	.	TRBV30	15	CAWSGGEGVRYEQFF	TGTGCCTGGAGTGGCGGTGAGGGAGTAAGGTATGAGCAGTTCTTC
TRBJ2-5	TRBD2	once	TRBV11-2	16	CASSLGLAGVGETQYF	TGTGCCAGCAGCCTGGGACTAGCGGGAGTCGGGGAGACCCAGTACTTC
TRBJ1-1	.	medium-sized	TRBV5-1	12	CASGRVNTEAFF	TGCGCCAGCGGGAGGGTGAACACTGAAGCTTTCTTT
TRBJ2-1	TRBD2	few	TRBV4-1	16	CASSQDLGLAVNEQFF	TGCGCCAGCAGCCAAGATCTAGGACTAGCGGTAAATGAGCAGTTCTTC
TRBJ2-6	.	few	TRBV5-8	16	CASSLGRRAGANVLTF	TGTGCCAGCAGCTTGGGTCGGCGCGCTGGGGCCAACGTCCTGACTTTC
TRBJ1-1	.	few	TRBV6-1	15	CASSDGAHAGTEAFF	TGTGCCAGCAGTGACGGGGCTCATGCGGGAACTGAAGCTTTCTTT
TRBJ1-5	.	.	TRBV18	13	CASSSGGDQPQHF	TGTGCCAGCTCTTCTGGGGGGGATCAGCCCCAGCATTTT